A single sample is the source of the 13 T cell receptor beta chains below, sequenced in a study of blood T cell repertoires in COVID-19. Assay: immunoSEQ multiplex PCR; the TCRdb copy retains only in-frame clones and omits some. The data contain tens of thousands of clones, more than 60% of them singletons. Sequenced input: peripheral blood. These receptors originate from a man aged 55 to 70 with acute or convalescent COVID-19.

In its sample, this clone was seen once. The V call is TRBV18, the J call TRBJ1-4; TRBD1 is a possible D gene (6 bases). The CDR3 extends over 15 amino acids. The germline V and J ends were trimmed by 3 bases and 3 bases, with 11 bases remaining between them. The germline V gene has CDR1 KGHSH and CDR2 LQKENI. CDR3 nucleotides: TGTGCCAGCTCACCTCTACAGGGAGCTAATGAAAAACTGTTTTTT. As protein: CASSPLQGANEKLFF.

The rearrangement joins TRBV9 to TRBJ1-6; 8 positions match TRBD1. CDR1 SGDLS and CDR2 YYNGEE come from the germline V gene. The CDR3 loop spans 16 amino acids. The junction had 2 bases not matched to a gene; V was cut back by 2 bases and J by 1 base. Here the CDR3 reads CASSVTGGSYNSPLHF. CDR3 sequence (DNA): TGTGCCAGCAGCGTCACAGGGGGTTCCTATAATTCACCCCTCCACTTT. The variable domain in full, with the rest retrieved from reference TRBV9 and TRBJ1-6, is DSGVTQTPKHLITATGQRVTLRCSPRSGDLSVYWYQQSLDQGLQFLIQYYNGEERAKGNILERFSAQQFPDLHSELNLSSLELGDSALYFCASSVTGGSYNSPLHFGNGTRLTVT.

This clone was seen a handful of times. This CDR3 is CASSVVEGRTEAFF. The CDR3 bases are TGTGCCAGCAGCGTAGTTGAGGGAAGGACTGAAGCTTTCTTT. The rearrangement joins TRBV9 to TRBJ1-1; D is unresolved. The germline V gene has CDR1 SGDLS and CDR2 YYNGEE. Trimming took off 0 bases at V and 5 bases at J, with 11 bases between the two ends. The CDR3 consists of 14 residues.

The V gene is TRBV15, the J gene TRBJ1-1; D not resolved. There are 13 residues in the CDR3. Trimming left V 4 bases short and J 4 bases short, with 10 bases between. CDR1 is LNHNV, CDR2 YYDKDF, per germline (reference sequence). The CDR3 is CATSKERGTEAFF. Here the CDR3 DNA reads TGTGCCACCAGCAAGGAGCGGGGCACTGAAGCTTTCTTT.

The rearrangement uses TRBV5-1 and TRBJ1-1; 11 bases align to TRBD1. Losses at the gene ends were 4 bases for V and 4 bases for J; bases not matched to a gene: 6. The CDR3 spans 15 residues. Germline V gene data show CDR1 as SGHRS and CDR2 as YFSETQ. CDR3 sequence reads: CASSVLGTGGTEAFF. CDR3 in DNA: TGCGCCAGCAGCGTACTAGGGACAGGGGGCACTGAAGCTTTCTTT.

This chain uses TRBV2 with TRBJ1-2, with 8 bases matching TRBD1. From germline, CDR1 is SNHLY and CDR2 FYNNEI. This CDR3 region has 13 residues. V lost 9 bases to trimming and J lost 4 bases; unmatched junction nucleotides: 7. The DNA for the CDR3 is TGTGCCAGGGAGGGAACAGGGGGCTATGGCTACACCTTC. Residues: CAREGTGGYGYTF.

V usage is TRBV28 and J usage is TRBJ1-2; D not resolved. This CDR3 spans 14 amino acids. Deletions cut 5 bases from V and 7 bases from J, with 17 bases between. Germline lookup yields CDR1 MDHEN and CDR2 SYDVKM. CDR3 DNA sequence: TGTGCCAGCAGTCTACCGGACGCCGGGGTTGGCTACACCTTC. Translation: CASSLPDAGVGYTF.

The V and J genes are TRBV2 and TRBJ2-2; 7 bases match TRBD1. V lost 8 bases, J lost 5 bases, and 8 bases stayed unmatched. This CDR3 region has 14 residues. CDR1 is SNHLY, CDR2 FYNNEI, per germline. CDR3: CASGNRGRTGELFF. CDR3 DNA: TGTGCCAGCGGAAACAGGGGACGGACCGGGGAGCTGTTTTTT.

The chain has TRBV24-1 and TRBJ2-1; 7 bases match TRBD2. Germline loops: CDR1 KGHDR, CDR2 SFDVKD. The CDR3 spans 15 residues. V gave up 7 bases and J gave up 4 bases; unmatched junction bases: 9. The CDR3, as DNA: TGTGCCACCAGGGAAACGGGAGCGGGATACAATGAGCAGTTCTTC. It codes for CATRETGAGYNEQFF.

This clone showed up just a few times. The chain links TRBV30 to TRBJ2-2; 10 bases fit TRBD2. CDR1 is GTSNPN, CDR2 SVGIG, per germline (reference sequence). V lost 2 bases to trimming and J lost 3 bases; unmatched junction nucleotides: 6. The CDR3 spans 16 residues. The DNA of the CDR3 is TGTGCCTGGAGTAATAGCGGGGGGCGATACACCGGGGAGCTGTTTTTT. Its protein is CAWSNSGGRYTGELFF. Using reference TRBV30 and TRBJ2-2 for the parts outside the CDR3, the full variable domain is SQTIHQWPATLVQPVGSPLSLECTVEGTSNPNLYWYRQAAGRGLQLLFYSVGIGQISSEVPQNLSASRPQDRQFILSSKKLLLSDSGFYLCAWSNSGGRYTGELFFGEGSRLTVL.

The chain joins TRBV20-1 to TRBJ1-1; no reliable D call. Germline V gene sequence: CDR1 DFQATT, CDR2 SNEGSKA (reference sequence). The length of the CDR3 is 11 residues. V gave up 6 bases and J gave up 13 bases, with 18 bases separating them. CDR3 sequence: CSAGRTARGFF. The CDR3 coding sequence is TGCAGTGCGGGGAGGACTGCTCGAGGTTTCTTT.

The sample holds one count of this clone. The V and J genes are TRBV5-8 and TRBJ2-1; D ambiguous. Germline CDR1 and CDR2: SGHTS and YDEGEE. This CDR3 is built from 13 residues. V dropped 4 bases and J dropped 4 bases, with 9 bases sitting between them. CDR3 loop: CASSPVAYNEQFF. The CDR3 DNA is TGTGCCAGCAGCCCGGTCGCATACAATGAGCAGTTCTTC.

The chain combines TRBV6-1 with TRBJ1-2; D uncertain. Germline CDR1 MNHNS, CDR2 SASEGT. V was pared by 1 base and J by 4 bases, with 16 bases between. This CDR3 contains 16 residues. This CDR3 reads CASSEEAGLAGYGYTF. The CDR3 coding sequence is TGTGCCAGCAGTGAAGAAGCGGGCCTGGCAGGCTATGGCTACACCTTC.